Sequencing of this TCR beta chain was carried out in a study of OX40 agonist ivuxolimab in advanced cancers. The method was immunoSEQ multiplex PCR; TCRdb's version includes in-frame clones alone and lacks a portion of them. This sample has about 80,000 clones, with 70% to 90% found just once. Source: CD4+ or CD8+ T cells sorted from blood, taken in a trial of the OX40 agonist ivuxolimab. This clonotype was sampled from an adult with an advanced solid tumor such as melanoma, head and neck, liver or kidney cancer.

As DNA, the CDR3 is TGTGCCAGCAGCTTAACCTCCTTACAGGGCCCCCACGAGCAGTACTTC. This encodes CASSLTSLQGPHEQYF. The chain has TRBV7-9 and TRBJ2-7; TRBD1 is a possible D gene (6 bases). V lost 2 bases to trimming and J lost 5 bases, with 19 bases between them. The CDR3 totals 16 residues. From germline, CDR1 is SEHNR and CDR2 FQNEAQ (reference sequence).